These T cell receptor beta chains were read from a single sample in a study of shared clonotypes between healthy human individuals. Repertoires were generated with immunoSEQ multiplex PCR, while TCRdb's copy carries only in-frame clones and drops some. Here the sample spans some 980,000 clones, 60% to 85% being singletons. Sequenced: memory CD4+ T cells sorted from blood. These TCRs come from a man younger than 35 in good health. Both conserved end residues are part of each CDR3. The D gene is left open where the match is weak.

d_gene,j_gene,len,v_gene,CDR3aa
NA,TRBJ1-1,12,TRBV7-9,CASRGQNTEAFF
TRBD1,TRBJ1-2,15,TRBV30,CAWSVQGQGARGYTF
NA,TRBJ2-7,15,TRBV6-5,CASSYRWSPAYEQYF
NA,TRBJ2-7,17,TRBV5-1,CASSLAPLAVPAYEQYF
NA,TRBJ1-2,14,TRBV5-3,CARSPPGRYYGYTF
NA,TRBJ2-7,13,TRBV29-1,CSVGDKSSYEQYF
NA,TRBJ1-6,11,TRBV28,CASSRVSPLHF
NA,TRBJ2-3,15,TRBV21-1,CASSKVGRGSDTQYF
TRBD1,TRBJ1-1,14,TRBV11-2,CASSLTGGRTEAFF
NA,TRBJ2-7,13,TRBV29-1,CSVDGGSRDEQYF
TRBD1,TRBJ2-7,17,TRBV11-2,CASSLDLTGTVVYEQYF
TRBD2,TRBJ2-3,15,TRBV9,CASSVAGGITDTQYF
TRBD2,TRBJ2-3,16,TRBV27,CASRLSGGVLTDTQYF
NA,TRBJ1-3,16,TRBV7-9,CASSLAWSGEGNTIYF
TRBD2,TRBJ2-1,16,TRBV19,CASSPKLAGGLYEQFF
TRBD1,TRBJ1-1,15,TRBV5-4,CASGLGQDLNTEAFF
NA,TRBJ1-2,14,TRBV7-9,CASTKTSTNYGYTF
NA,TRBJ1-6,15,TRBV5-1,CASSLVGGDNSPLHF
NA,TRBJ2-2,14,TRBV10-3,CAISDGIGTGELFF
TRBD1,TRBJ1-2,15,TRBV5-6,CASRPQNRGDYGYTF
NA,TRBJ1-1,13,TRBV7-3,CASSSNGGTEAFF
NA,TRBJ1-4,16,TRBV7-9,CASSLELGGSNEKLFF
NA,TRBJ2-7,12,TRBV6-5,CASSSGAYEQYF
NA,TRBJ2-1,13,TRBV2,CASSGQGYNEQFF
TRBD2,TRBJ2-5,13,TRBV29-1,CSVPHGGTETQYF
NA,TRBJ1-2,15,TRBV9,CASSVGGLANYGYTF
NA,TRBJ1-2,17,TRBV28,CASSLYPHRRVDYGYTF